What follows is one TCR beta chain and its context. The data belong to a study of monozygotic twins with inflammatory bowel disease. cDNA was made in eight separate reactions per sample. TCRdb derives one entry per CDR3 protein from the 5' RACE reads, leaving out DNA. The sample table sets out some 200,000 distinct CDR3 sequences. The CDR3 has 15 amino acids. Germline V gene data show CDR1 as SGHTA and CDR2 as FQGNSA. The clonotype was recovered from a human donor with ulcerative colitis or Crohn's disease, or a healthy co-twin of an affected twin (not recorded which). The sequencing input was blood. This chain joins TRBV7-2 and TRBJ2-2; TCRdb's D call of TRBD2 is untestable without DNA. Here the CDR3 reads CASSSASGSAGELFF. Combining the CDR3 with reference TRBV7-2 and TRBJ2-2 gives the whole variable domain GAGVSQSPSNKVTEKGKDVELRCDPISGHTALYWYRQSLGQGLEFLIYFQGNSAPDKSGLPSDRFSAERTGGSVSTLTIQRTQQEDSAVYLCASSSASGSAGELFFGEGSRLTVL.